This TCR beta chain was captured in a study of shared clonotypes between healthy human individuals. About the research overall: Donor ages ranged 18 to 49 years: a couple of women, a few men.

Several immunoSEQ plates held equal portions of the genomic DNA taken from each subset. Using immunoSEQ multiplex PCR, the repertoire was profiled, and TCRdb retains in-frame clones only, with some absent. The sample has about 2.4 million clones, around 94% seen once. For this clone: Its target is unknown.

The CDR3 consists of 16 residues. The germline gives CDR1 SGHTS, CDR2 YDEGEE. The V end was cut by 3 bases, the J end by 4 bases, with 17 bases between. The study's findings and limits: Clonotype sharing across donors was expected to vary with sequencing depth.

The chain carries TRBV5-8 and TRBJ2-1; D remains unclear. The specimen sequenced was naive CD4+ T cells sorted from blood. Subset described: CD45RA+ positively selected. This clonotype was obtained from a man younger than 35 in good health. CDR3 region: CASSSFTMIAYNEQFF. The CDR3 bases are TGTGCCAGCAGCTCGTTCACGATGATAGCTTACAATGAGCAGTTCTTC.